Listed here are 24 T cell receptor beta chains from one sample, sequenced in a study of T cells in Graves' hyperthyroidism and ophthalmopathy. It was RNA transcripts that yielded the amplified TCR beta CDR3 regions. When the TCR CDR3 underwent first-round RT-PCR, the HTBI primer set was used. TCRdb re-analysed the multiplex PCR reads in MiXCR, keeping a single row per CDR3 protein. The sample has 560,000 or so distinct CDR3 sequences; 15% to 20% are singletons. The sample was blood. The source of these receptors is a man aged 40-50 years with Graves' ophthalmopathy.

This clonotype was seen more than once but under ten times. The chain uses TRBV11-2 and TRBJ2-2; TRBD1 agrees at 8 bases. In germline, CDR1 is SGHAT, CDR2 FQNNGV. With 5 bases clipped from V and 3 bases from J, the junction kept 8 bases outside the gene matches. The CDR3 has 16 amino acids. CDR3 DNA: TGTGCCAGCAGCCGTCTCAGGGGGCCGGACACCGGGGAGCTGTTTTTT. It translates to CASSRLRGPDTGELFF.

This CDR3 is CASSSTGVAGELFF. For the CDR3, the DNA is TGTGCCAGCAGCTCGACAGGGGTGGCCGGGGAGCTGTTTTTT. The genes are TRBV7-9 and TRBJ2-2; 8 nucleotides line up with TRBD1. Germline CDR1 and CDR2: SEHNR and FQNEAQ (reference sequence). V dropped 4 bases and J dropped 6; count of bases not matched to a gene: 4. The CDR3 spans 14 residues. The whole variable domain, filled in from reference TRBV7-9 and TRBJ2-2, reads DTGVSQNPRHKITKRGQNVTFRCDPISEHNRLYWYRQTLGQGPEFLTYFQNEAQLEKSRLLSDRFSAERPKGSFSTLEIQRTEQGDSAMYLCASSSTGVAGELFFGEGSRLTVL.

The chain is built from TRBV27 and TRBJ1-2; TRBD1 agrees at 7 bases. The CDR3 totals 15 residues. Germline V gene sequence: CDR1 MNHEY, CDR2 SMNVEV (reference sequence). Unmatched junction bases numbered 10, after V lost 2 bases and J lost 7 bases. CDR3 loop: CASSLGRGIRGGYTF. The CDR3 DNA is TGTGCCAGCAGTTTAGGCAGGGGGATTCGGGGTGGCTACACCTTC.

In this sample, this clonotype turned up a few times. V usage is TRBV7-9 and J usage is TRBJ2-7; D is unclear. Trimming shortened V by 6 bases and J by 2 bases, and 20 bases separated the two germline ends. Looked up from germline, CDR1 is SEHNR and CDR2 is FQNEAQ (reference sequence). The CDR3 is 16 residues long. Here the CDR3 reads CASSDRLSERPYEQYF. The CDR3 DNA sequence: TGTGCCAGCAGTGATAGGTTATCGGAGCGACCCTACGAGCAGTACTTC. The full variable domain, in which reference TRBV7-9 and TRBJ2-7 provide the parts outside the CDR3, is DTGVSQNPRHKITKRGQNVTFRCDPISEHNRLYWYRQTLGQGPEFLTYFQNEAQLEKSRLLSDRFSAERPKGSFSTLEIQRTEQGDSAMYLCASSDRLSERPYEQYFGPGTRLTVT.

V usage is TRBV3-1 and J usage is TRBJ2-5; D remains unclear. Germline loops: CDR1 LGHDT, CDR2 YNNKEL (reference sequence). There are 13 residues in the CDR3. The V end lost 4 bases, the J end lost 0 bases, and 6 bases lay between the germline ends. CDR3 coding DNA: TGTGCCAGCAGCCCCCCTCACCAAGAGACCCAGTACTTC. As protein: CASSPPHQETQYF.

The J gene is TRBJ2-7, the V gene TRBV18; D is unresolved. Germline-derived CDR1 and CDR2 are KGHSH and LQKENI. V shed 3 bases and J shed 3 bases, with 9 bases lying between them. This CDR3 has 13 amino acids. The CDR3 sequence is CASSPKVNYEQYF. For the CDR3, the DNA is TGTGCCAGCTCACCGAAGGTAAACTACGAGCAGTACTTC. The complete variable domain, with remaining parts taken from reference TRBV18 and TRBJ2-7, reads NAGVMQNPRHLVRRRGQEARLRCSPMKGHSHVYWYRQLPEEGLKFMVYLQKENIIDESGMPKERFSAEFPKEGPSILRIQQVVRGDSAAYFCASSPKVNYEQYFGPGTRLTVT.

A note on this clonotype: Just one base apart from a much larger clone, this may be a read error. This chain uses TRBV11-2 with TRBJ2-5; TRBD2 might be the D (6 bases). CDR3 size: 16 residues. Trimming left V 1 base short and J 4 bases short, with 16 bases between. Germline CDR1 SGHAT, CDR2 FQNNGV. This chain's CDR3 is CASSLGGVGTRETQYF. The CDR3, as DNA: TGTGCCAGCAGCTTAGGCGGGGTGGGAACCCGAGAGACCCAGTACTTC.

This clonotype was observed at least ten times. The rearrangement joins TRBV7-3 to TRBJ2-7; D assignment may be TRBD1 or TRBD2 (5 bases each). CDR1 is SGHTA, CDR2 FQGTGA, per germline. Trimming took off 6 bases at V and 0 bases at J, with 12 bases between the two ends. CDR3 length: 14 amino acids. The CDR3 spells CASRQDGTSYEQYF. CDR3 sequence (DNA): TGTGCCAGCAGGCAGGACGGGACCTCCTACGAGCAGTACTTC.

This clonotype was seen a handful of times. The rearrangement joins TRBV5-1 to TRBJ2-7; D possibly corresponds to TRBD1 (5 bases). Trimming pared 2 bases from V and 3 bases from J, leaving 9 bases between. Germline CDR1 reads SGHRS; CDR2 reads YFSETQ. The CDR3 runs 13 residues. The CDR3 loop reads CASSFPGRYEQYF. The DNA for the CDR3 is TGCGCCAGCAGCTTTCCAGGGCGCTACGAGCAGTACTTC.

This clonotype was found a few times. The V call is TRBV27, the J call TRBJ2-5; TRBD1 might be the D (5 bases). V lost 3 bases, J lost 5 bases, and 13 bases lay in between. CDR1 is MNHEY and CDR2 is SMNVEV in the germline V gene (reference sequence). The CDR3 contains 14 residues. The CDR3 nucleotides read TGTGCCAGCAGTTTGTCTGGGGCGGTTGAGACCCAGTACTTC. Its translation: CASSLSGAVETQYF.

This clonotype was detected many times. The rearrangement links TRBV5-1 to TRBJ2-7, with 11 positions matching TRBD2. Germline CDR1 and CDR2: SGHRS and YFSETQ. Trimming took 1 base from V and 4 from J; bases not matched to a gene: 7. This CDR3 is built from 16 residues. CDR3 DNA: TGCGCCAGCAGCTTGTTACCGACTAGCGGGGAGTACGAGCAGTACTTC. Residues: CASSLLPTSGEYEQYF.

The CDR3, as DNA: TGTGCCAGCAGTGTGGAGCGGGGTGGCTACGAGCAGTACTTC. It yields the protein CASSVERGGYEQYF. This chain joins TRBV2 and TRBJ2-7; 7 bases are a match to TRBD2. V shed 4 bases, J shed 3 bases, and the junction held 6 bases outside the gene matches. The CDR3 runs to 14 residues. The germline V gene encodes CDR1 SNHLY and CDR2 FYNNEI.

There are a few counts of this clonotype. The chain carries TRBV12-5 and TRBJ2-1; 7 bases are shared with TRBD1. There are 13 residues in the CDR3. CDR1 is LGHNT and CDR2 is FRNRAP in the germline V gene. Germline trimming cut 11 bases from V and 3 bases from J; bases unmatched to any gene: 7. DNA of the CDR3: TGTGCTTCCCGGGACAGCGGCTACAATGAGCAGTTCTTC. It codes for CASRDSGYNEQFF.

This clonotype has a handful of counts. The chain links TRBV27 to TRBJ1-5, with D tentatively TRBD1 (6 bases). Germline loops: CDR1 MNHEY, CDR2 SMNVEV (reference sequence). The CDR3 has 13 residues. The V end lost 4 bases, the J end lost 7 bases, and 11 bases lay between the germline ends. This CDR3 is CASSWTEEQPQHF. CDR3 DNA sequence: TGTGCCAGCAGTTGGACAGAGGAACAGCCCCAGCATTTT.

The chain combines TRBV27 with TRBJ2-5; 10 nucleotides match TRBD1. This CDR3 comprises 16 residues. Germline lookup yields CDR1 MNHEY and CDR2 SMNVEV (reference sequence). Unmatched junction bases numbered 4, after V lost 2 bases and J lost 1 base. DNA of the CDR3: TGTGCCAGCAGTTTAGTGACAGGGGGCGGCCAAGAGACCCAGTACTTC. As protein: CASSLVTGGGQETQYF.

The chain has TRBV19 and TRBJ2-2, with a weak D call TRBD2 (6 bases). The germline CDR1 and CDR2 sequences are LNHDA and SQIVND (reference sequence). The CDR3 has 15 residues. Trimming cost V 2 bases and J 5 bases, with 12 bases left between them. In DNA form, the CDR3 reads TGTGCCAGTAGTATAAGAGGCGGGGAGACCGGGGAGCTGTTTTTT. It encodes CASSIRGGETGELFF. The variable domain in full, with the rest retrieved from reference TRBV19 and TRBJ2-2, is DGGITQSPKYLFRKEGQNVTLSCEQNLNHDAMYWYRQDPGQGLRLIYYSQIVNDFQKGDIAEGYSVSREKKESFPLTVTSAQKNPTAFYLCASSIRGGETGELFFGEGSRLTVL.

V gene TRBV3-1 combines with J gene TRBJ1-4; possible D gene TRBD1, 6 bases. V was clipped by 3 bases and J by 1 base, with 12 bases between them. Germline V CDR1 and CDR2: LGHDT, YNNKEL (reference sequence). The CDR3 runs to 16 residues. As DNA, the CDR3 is TGTGCCAGCAGCCACCGCTCACAGGGAACTAATGAAAAACTGTTTTTT. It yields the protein CASSHRSQGTNEKLFF. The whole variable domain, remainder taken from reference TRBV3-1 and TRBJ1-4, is DTAVSQTPKYLVTQMGNDKSIKCEQNLGHDTMYWYKQDSKKFLKIMFSYNNKELIINETVPNRFSPKSPDKAHLNLHINSLELGDSAVYFCASSHRSQGTNEKLFFGSGTQLSVL.

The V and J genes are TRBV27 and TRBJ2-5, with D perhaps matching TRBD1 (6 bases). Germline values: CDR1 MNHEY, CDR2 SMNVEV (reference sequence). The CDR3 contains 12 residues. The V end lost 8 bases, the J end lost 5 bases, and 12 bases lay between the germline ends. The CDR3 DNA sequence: TGTGCCAGCGCAGGGGTACGGGAGACCCAGTACTTC. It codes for CASAGVRETQYF.

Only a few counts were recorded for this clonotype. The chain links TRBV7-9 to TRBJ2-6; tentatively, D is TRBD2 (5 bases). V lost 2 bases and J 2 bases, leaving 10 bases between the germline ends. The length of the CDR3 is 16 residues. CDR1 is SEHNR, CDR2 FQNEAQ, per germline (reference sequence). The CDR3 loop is CASSLLSSPGANVLTF. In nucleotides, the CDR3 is TGTGCCAGCAGCTTATTGTCTAGCCCTGGGGCCAACGTCCTGACTTTC.

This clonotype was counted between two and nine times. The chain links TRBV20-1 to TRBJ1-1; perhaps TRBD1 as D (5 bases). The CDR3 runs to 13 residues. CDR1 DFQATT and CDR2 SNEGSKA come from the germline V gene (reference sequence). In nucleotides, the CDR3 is TGCAGCCCGGACACTCACTTGAACACTGAAGCTTTCTTT. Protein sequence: CSPDTHLNTEAFF.

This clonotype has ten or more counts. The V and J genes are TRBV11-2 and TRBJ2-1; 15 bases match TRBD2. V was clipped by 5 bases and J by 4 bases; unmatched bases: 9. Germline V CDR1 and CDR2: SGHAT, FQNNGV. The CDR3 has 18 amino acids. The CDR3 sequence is CASSIGLAGGPGYNEQFF. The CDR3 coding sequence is TGTGCCAGCAGCATCGGACTAGCGGGGGGGCCGGGGTACAATGAGCAGTTCTTC.

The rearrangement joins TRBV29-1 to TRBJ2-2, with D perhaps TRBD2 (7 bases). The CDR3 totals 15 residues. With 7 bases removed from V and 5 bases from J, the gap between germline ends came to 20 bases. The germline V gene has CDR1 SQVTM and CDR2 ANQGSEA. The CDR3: CSATIPRGGTGELFF. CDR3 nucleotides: TGCAGCGCCACTATTCCCAGGGGAGGGACCGGGGAGCTGTTTTTT.

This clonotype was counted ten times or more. The CDR3 loop is CAWSPRTVMNTEAFF. In DNA form, the CDR3 reads TGTGCCTGGAGTCCAAGGACAGTAATGAACACTGAAGCTTTCTTT. V usage is TRBV30 and J usage is TRBJ1-1; TRBD1 is a possible D gene (6 bases). From germline, CDR1 is GTSNPN and CDR2 SVGIG (reference sequence). The CDR3 is 15 residues long. Trimming took off 2 bases at V and 0 bases at J, with 13 bases between the two ends.

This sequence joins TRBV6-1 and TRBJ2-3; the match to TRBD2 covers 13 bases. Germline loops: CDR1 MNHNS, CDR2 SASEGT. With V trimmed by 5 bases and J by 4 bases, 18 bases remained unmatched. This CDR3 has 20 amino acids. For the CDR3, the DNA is TGTGCCAGCAGTTCCCGTGGGACTAGCGGGACTTCTAGGGGGCCAGATACGCAGTATTTT. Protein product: CASSSRGTSGTSRGPDTQYF.